The source of this TCR beta chain is a study of human T cells and chemical hapten exposure. Looking at the study overall: TCR yields per sample varied mostly from small pooled library volume differences. Study-wide results and caveats: Following DPC sensitization, TCRs present above 1 in 1000 frequency showed no change.

The table lists this clonotype with a few counts. Its antigen is still unknown. From whole blood left unfractionated, total RNA was extracted. This CDR3 is 14 amino acids long. After removal of 5 bases from V and 7 bases from J, the junction contained 14 bases not matched to a gene. Germline CDR1 is DFQATT and CDR2 is SNEGSKA (reference sequence). Single cDNA molecules in the library carried unique molecular identifiers attached during preparation. In the original workflow: Sample-level TCR yields exhibited a median of around 100,000, with a range of about 20,000 to 690,600. MiXCR, run by TCRdb on the 5' RACE reads, gives a single entry per CDR3 protein. The V and J calls were not made by the authors but by TCRdb's processing. The profile shows more than 75,000 distinct CDR3 sequences, 15% to 20% of them singletons.

The clonotype comes from a female donor in good health. The J gene is TRBJ2-7, the V gene TRBV20-1; TRBD1 matches 7 bases. The CDR3 nucleotides are TGCAGTGCTTTTACACCGACAGGGATGGGGGAGCAGTACTTC. Its protein product is CSAFTPTGMGEQYF.